The 32 T cell receptor beta chains reported below all come from one sample, sequenced in a study of Graves' ophthalmopathy and Graves' hyperthyroidism. Amplification of TCR beta CDR3 regions used RNA transcripts. RT-PCR in the first round used HTBI primers; a second-round multiplex PCR followed. One entry per CDR3 protein, called by TCRdb with MiXCR from the multiplex PCR reads. The sample yields a few hundred thousand distinct CDR3 sequences, 15% seen once. What was sequenced was peripheral blood. The receptors were sampled from a woman aged 18-30 years with stable Graves' hyperthyroidism.

This clonotype was recorded many times. The V gene is TRBV19, the J gene TRBJ1-2, with D perhaps TRBD1 (6 bases). The CDR3 has 14 residues. Germline-derived CDR1 and CDR2 are LNHDA and SQIVND (reference sequence). V was shortened by 7 bases and J by 4 bases, with 16 bases between the two germline ends. The CDR3 DNA is TGTGCCAGTACCCTGAGGGGGGAGCCCTATGGCTACACCTTC. Its protein is CASTLRGEPYGYTF. Full variable domain (missing parts from reference TRBV19 and TRBJ1-2): DGGITQSPKYLFRKEGQNVTLSCEQNLNHDAMYWYRQDPGQGLRLIYYSQIVNDFQKGDIAEGYSVSREKKESFPLTVTSAQKNPTAFYLCASTLRGEPYGYTFGSGTRLTVV.

CDR3 DNA sequence: TGTGCCAGCAGTTTAGCCCTAATACGGGGTGGGGAGACCCAGTACTTC. Translated: CASSLALIRGGETQYF. The rearrangement uses TRBV12-3 or TRBV12-4 and TRBJ2-5, with D possibly matching TRBD2 (5 bases). Trimming cost V 0 bases and J 5 bases, with 16 bases left between them. This CDR3 has 16 residues.

This clonotype came up many times. The chain is built from TRBV19 and TRBJ1-5; the match to TRBD1 covers 9 bases. The CDR3 spans 14 residues. J lost 6 bases, V lost 8 bases, and 8 bases had no gene match. Germline V gene data show CDR1 as LNHDA and CDR2 as SQIVND (reference sequence). CDR3 amino acids: CASGGDRVVQPQHF. For the CDR3, the DNA is TGTGCCAGTGGGGGGGACAGGGTCGTTCAGCCCCAGCATTTT.

This clonotype has more than one count but fewer than ten. V usage is TRBV5-6 and J usage is TRBJ1-5; 7 bases fit TRBD1. This CDR3 comprises 14 residues. Germline-derived CDR1 and CDR2 are SGHDT and YYEEEE. Unmatched junction bases numbered 4, after V lost 2 bases and J lost 5 bases. CDR3 amino acids: CASSLQGKHQPQHF. In DNA, the CDR3 is TGTGCCAGCAGCTTACAGGGGAAACATCAGCCCCAGCATTTT.

The chain employs TRBV7-9 and TRBJ1-2; 7 bases are a match to TRBD1. The germline V gene encodes CDR1 SEHNR and CDR2 FQNEAQ (reference sequence). The CDR3 totals 15 residues. With V trimmed by 5 bases and J by 7 bases, 13 bases remained unmatched. The CDR3 DNA reads TGTGCCAGCAGCGGCGGAGGAGGGACAGATGTTGGCTACACCTTC. Protein product: CASSGGGGTDVGYTF.

This clonotype was detected only a few times. Being one base from a much bigger clone, this may be a read error. This chain uses TRBV12-3 or TRBV12-4 with TRBJ2-7; D unclear. The CDR3 totals 14 residues. The CDR3 loop is CASSLARSSSEQYF. The CDR3 region has the DNA TGTGCCAGCAGTTTAGCTCGCAGCTCCTCCGAGCAGTACTTC.

The gene calls are TRBV5-1 and TRBJ2-2; 11 nucleotides align to TRBD2. The germline V gene has CDR1 SGHRS and CDR2 YFSETQ. The V gene end was trimmed by 3 bases and the J gene end by 2 bases; junction bases not matched to a gene: 6. The CDR3 runs to 17 residues. CDR3 in DNA: TGCGCCAGCAGCTCGTGGGGGACTAGCGGCAACACCGGGGAGCTGTTTTTT. Encoded protein: CASSSWGTSGNTGELFF.

Ten or more counts support this clonotype. The chain carries TRBV5-8 and TRBJ2-6, with 7 bases identical to TRBD1. The V segment lost 4 bases and the J segment 0 bases; nucleotides outside the gene matches: 4. Germline CDR1 reads SGHTS; CDR2 reads YDEGEE. The CDR3 is made up of 16 amino acids. CDR3 DNA: TGTGCCAGCAGCAGAGGACAGGCCTCTGGGGCCAACGTCCTGACTTTC. Protein sequence: CASSRGQASGANVLTF.

This clonotype was observed a few times. The CDR3 nucleotides read TGTGCCACCAGTCGCGGCAGGGCCGCCCTAGCGGGATCCACCGGGGAGCTGTTTTTT. Its protein is CATSRGRAALAGSTGELFF. This chain uses TRBV24-1 with TRBJ2-2, with 9 nucleotides matching TRBD2. V lost 6 bases and J lost 4; bases outside the gene matches: 17. The CDR3 runs to 19 residues. CDR1 and CDR2 (germline): KGHDR, SFDVKD.

The J gene is TRBJ1-6, the V gene TRBV5-8; unclear D gene. V lost 0 bases and J 9 bases, leaving 10 bases between the germline ends. Germline CDR1 is SGHTS and CDR2 is YDEGEE. This CDR3 has 14 amino acids. CDR3 region: CASSLGGSRSPLHF. DNA for the CDR3: TGTGCCAGCAGCTTGGGGGGAAGCCGTTCACCCCTCCACTTT.

The rearrangement links TRBV27 to TRBJ2-5; 11 nucleotides match TRBD2. J gave up 4 bases and V 7 bases, and 17 bases lay outside the gene matches. This CDR3 region has 18 residues. From germline, CDR1 is MNHEY and CDR2 SMNVEV (reference sequence). Written as DNA, the CDR3 is TGTGCCAGCATGAGAACTAGCGGGGGCCCCGGAACCCGAGAGACCCAGTACTTC. It is translated as CASMRTSGGPGTRETQYF.

This clonotype was counted many times. This chain links TRBV12-3 or TRBV12-4 with TRBJ1-6, with 10 positions matching TRBD1. Losses at the gene ends were 7 bases for V and 4 bases for J; bases not matched to a gene: 16. This CDR3 has 19 amino acids. CDR3 protein: CASTLRDRGGRLYNSPLHF. The CDR3 DNA follows: TGTGCCAGCACCCTCCGGGACAGGGGCGGTCGTTTGTATAATTCACCCCTCCACTTT.

This clonotype appeared many times. The V and J genes are TRBV9 and TRBJ2-7; TRBD1 might be the D (5 bases). CDR3 size: 13 residues. Germline assignment: CDR1 SGDLS and CDR2 YYNGEE. V lost 4 bases to trimming and J lost 2 bases, with 10 bases between them. The CDR3 loop reads CASSTGNPYEQYF. The CDR3 nucleotides read TGTGCCAGCAGCACAGGCAACCCCTACGAGCAGTACTTC.

This clonotype was counted many times. The chain carries TRBV7-9 and TRBJ2-7; D remains ambiguous. Per germline, CDR1 SEHNR and CDR2 FQNEAQ (reference sequence). The CDR3 runs 10 residues. V lost 5 bases to trimming and J lost 5 bases, with 4 bases between them. The CDR3 region is CASSPNEQYF. The CDR3 DNA follows: TGTGCCAGCAGCCCAAACGAGCAGTACTTC.

The sample holds many counts of this clonotype. The chain carries TRBV19 and TRBJ2-4; 7 positions agree with TRBD1. This CDR3 contains 14 residues. Germline CDR1 is LNHDA and CDR2 is SQIVND (reference sequence). V was pared by 7 bases and J by 8 bases, with 11 bases of the junction left unmatched. CDR3 DNA: TGTGCCAGTACGTTGGCAGGGGGTGTTGACATTCAGTACTTC. This encodes CASTLAGGVDIQYF. Drawing the rest from reference TRBV19 and TRBJ2-4, the complete variable domain is DGGITQSPKYLFRKEGQNVTLSCEQNLNHDAMYWYRQDPGQGLRLIYYSQIVNDFQKGDIAEGYSVSREKKESFPLTVTSAQKNPTAFYLCASTLAGGVDIQYFGAGTRLSVL.

This clonotype was seen at least ten times. The V and J genes are TRBV6-1 and TRBJ1-1; D not certain. The CDR3 is 14 residues long. Looked up from germline, CDR1 is MNHNS and CDR2 is SASEGT. The V and J ends lost 7 bases and 0 bases respectively, with 12 bases between them. The CDR3 region has the DNA TGTGCCAGCATCAGCGTCCTCATGAACACTGAAGCTTTCTTT. Translation gives CASISVLMNTEAFF.

The chain uses TRBV6-5 and TRBJ2-7; D gene unclear. The germline V gene has CDR1 MNHEY and CDR2 SVGAGI. The CDR3 is made up of 14 amino acids. The V gene lost 4 bases and the J gene lost 6 bases, with 16 bases spanning the gap. This CDR3 is CASSFAPATGEQYF. The CDR3 bases are TGTGCCAGCAGTTTCGCGCCAGCCACGGGCGAGCAGTACTTC.

This clonotype was found many times. This rearrangement joins TRBV6-2 or TRBV6-3 to TRBJ1-2; the D gene is possibly TRBD1 (5 bases). Germline V gene data show CDR1 as MNHEY and CDR2 as SVGEGT. There are 15 residues in the CDR3. V was shortened by 6 bases and J by 3 bases, with 17 bases between the two germline ends. Here the CDR3 DNA reads TGTGCCAGCAGCCGCAACACAGGACCCCACTATGGCTACACCTTC. Translating it yields CASSRNTGPHYGYTF.

The J gene is TRBJ1-5, the V gene TRBV2, with 12 bases lining up with TRBD1. V lost 7 bases and J lost 7; bases outside the gene matches: 2. In germline, CDR1 is SNHLY, CDR2 FYNNEI. The CDR3 is 13 amino acids. The CDR3: CASTGTGGQPQHF. CDR3 bases: TGTGCCAGCACTGGGACAGGGGGCCAGCCCCAGCATTTT.

A word on this clonotype: A read error is possible here, since a much larger clone lies one base away. This likely comes from a read error, as the CDR3 has no conserved phenylalanine or tryptophan at its end. The rearrangement joins TRBV20-1 to TRBJ1-1; D is unclear. The germline V gene has CDR1 DFQATT and CDR2 SNEGSKA (reference sequence). The CDR3 contains 12 residues. V was trimmed by 5 bases and J by 6 bases, leaving 13 bases between them. Here the CDR3 reads CSASRTPAEAFV. The CDR3 nucleotides read TGCAGTGCTTCCCGGACGCCCGCTGAAGCTTTCGTT.

This clonotype occurred a few times. A read error is possible here, since a much larger clone lies one base away. J is TRBJ1-6 and V is TRBV19, with a tentative D call TRBD1 (6 bases). Germline CDR1 LNHDA, CDR2 SQIVND (reference sequence). There are 13 residues in the CDR3. DNA of the CDR3: TGTGCCAGCACGACAGGTCCGGGTTCACACCTCCACTTT. Protein: CASTTGPGSHLHF. The full variable domain, in which reference TRBV19 and TRBJ1-6 provide the parts outside the CDR3, is DGGITQSPKYLFRKEGQNVTLSCEQNLNHDAMYWYRQDPGQGLRLIYYSQIVNDFQKGDIAEGYSVSREKKESFPLTVTSAQKNPTAFYLCASTTGPGSHLHFGNGTRLTVT.

This clonotype has at least ten counts. The J gene is TRBJ1-1, the V gene TRBV12-3 or TRBV12-4; D not resolved. This CDR3 comprises 12 residues. V was trimmed by 3 bases and J by 5 bases, leaving 7 bases between them. The CDR3 region is CASSLLGTEAFF. The CDR3 DNA reads as TGTGCCAGCAGTTTGTTGGGAACTGAAGCTTTCTTT.

This clonotype was observed many times. J is TRBJ2-7 and V is TRBV27; TRBD1 matches 8 bases. This CDR3 comprises 14 residues. V lost 3 bases to trimming and J lost 2 bases; unmatched junction nucleotides: 3. In germline, CDR1 is MNHEY, CDR2 SMNVEV (reference sequence). CDR3 loop: CASSLGDRTYEQYF. The CDR3 DNA is TGTGCCAGCAGTTTGGGGGACAGGACCTACGAGCAGTACTTC.

This clonotype was detected ten times or more. The chain carries TRBV7-2 and TRBJ1-2; D uncertain. Germline V lookup: CDR1 SGHTA, CDR2 FQGNSA. This CDR3 has 15 residues. Trimming shortened V by 1 base and J by 4 bases, and 13 bases separated the two germline ends. The CDR3: CASSLVLNGVYGYTF. CDR3 nucleotides: TGTGCCAGCAGCTTAGTCTTAAACGGTGTCTATGGCTACACCTTC.

Comment on this clonotype: At one end the junction does not follow the germline gene, possibly because of a read error. The CDR3 DNA reads as TGTGCCGTCCGACTAGCGGGGCAAGAGACCCGGTACTTC. Translating it yields CAVRLAGQETRYF. The chain carries TRBV3-1 and TRBJ2-5; 11 bases fit TRBD2. The CDR3 has 13 amino acids. CDR1 is LGHDT and CDR2 is YNNKEL in the germline V gene (reference sequence).

This clonotype was counted many times. J is TRBJ1-2 and V is TRBV18; possibly TRBD1 for D (6 bases). Germline assignment: CDR1 KGHSH and CDR2 LQKENI. This CDR3 has 16 amino acids. With 3 bases removed from V and 4 bases from J, the gap between germline ends came to 18 bases. The CDR3: CASSPPQQGDGYGYTF. The CDR3 coding sequence is TGTGCCAGCTCACCCCCGCAACAGGGCGATGGCTATGGCTACACCTTC.

This clonotype was found many times. V usage is TRBV19 and J usage is TRBJ1-6; D not resolved. This CDR3 has 15 residues. Trimming shortened V by 5 bases and J by 7 bases, and 15 bases separated the two germline ends. CDR1 is LNHDA and CDR2 is SQIVND in the germline V gene (reference sequence). DNA of the CDR3: TGTGCCAGTAGTTTGGGCAGTGGTAGGAATTCACCCCTCCACTTT. This sequence encodes CASSLGSGRNSPLHF.

At least ten counts were recorded for this clonotype. V gene TRBV6-1 combines with J gene TRBJ1-3, with 7 bases aligning to TRBD1. Germline V gene sequence: CDR1 MNHNS, CDR2 SASEGT. This CDR3 region has 13 residues. Trimming cost V 10 bases and J 2 bases; bases outside gene matches: 5. DNA of the CDR3: TGTGCCACCCTAGGGGGCCCTGGAAACACCATATATTTT. It is translated as CATLGGPGNTIYF.

This clonotype came up many times. The V gene is TRBV12-3 or TRBV12-4, the J gene TRBJ1-6; D is possibly TRBD1 (5 bases). The ends were cut back, 3 bases at V and 14 bases at J, with 11 bases in the middle. The CDR3 covers 12 residues. The CDR3 region is CASSLDIRTLHF. The CDR3 nucleotides read TGTGCCAGCAGTTTGGACATACGAACCCTCCACTTT.

This clonotype was found many times. The chain is built from TRBV19 and TRBJ1-5; 7 nucleotides line up with TRBD1. CDR3 length: 15 amino acids. Germline CDR1 is LNHDA and CDR2 is SQIVND (reference sequence). The ends lost 5 bases at V and 3 bases at J; junction bases unmatched: 7. CDR3 DNA sequence: TGTGCCAGTAGTGTCGAGACAGGGTACAATCAGCCCCAGCATTTT. Amino acids: CASSVETGYNQPQHF.

This clonotype was seen a handful of times. The rearrangement uses TRBV4-2 and TRBJ2-7, with 12 bases fitting TRBD1. With 1 base clipped from V and 5 bases from J, the junction kept 15 bases outside the gene matches. The length of the CDR3 is 19 residues. Germline V gene lookup returns CDR1 LGHNA and CDR2 YNFKEQ. The CDR3 here is CASSQGPGQGARYPHEQYF. The CDR3, as DNA: TGTGCCAGCAGCCAAGGCCCGGGACAGGGGGCTCGGTATCCCCACGAGCAGTACTTC.

This clonotype has ten or more counts. The V and J genes are TRBV5-6 and TRBJ1-2, with a weak D call TRBD1 (6 bases). Germline V lookup: CDR1 SGHDT, CDR2 YYEEEE. Deletions cut 0 bases from V and 3 bases from J, with 15 bases between. The CDR3 totals 16 residues. This chain's CDR3 is CASSLVSWGPHYGYTF. The CDR3 nucleotides read TGTGCCAGCAGCTTGGTCTCATGGGGGCCACACTATGGCTACACCTTC.